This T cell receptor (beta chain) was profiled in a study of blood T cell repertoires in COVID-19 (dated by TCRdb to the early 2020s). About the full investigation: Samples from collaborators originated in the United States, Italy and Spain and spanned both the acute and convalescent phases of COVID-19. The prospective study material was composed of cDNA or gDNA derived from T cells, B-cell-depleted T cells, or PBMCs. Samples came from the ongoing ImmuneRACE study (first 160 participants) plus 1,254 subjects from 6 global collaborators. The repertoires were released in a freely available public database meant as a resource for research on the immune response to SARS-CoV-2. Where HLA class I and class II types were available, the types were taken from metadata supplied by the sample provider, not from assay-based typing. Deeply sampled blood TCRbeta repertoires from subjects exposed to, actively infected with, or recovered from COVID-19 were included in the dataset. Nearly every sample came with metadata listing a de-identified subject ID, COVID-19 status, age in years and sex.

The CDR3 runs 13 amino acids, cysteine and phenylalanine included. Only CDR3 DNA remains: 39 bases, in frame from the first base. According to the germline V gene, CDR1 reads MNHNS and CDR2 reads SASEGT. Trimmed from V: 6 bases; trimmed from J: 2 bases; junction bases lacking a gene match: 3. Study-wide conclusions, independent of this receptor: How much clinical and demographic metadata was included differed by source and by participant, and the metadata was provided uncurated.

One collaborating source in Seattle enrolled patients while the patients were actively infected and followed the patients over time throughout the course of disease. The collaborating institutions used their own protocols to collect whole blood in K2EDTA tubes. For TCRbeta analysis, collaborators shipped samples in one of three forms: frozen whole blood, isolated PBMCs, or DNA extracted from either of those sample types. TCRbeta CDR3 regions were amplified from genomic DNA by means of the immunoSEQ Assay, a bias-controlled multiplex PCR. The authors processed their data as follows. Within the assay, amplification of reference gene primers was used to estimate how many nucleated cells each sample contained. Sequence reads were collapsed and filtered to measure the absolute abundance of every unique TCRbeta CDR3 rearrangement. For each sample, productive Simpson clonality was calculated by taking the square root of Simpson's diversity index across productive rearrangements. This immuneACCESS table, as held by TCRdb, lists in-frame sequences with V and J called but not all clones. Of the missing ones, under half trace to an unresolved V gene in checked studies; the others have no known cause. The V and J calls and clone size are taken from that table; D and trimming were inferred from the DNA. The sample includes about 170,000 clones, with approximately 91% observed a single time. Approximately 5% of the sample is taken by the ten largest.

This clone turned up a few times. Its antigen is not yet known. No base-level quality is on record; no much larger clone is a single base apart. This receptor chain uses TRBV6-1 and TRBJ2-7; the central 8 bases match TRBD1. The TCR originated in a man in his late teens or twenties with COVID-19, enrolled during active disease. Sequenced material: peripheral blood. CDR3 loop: CASSLTGAYEQYF. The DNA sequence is TGTGCCAGCAGCCTGACAGGGGCCTACGAGCAGTACTTC.